These T cell receptor beta chains were read from a single sample in a study of shared clonotypes between healthy human individuals. TCRdb's table, derived via immunoSEQ multiplex PCR, lists solely in-frame clones and lacks some. The table has more than 850,000 clones, 70% to 80% seen once. Sequenced material: memory CD4+ T cells from PBMCs. The receptors stem from a man in his late teens or twenties in good health. Some clones in this sample may be carry-over from other donors' samples. Both conserved end residues are trimmed from each CDR3. A D gene is named only where the DNA matches it firmly.

V gene: TRBV30
D gene: NA
J gene: TRBJ2-1
CDR3 protein: AWSRGTQYNEQF

V gene: TRBV2
D gene: NA
J gene: TRBJ2-7
CDR3 protein: ASSDLRHEQY

V gene: TRBV10-3
D gene: TRBD2
J gene: TRBJ2-5
CDR3 protein: AISESRTSGVLETQY

V gene: TRBV7-3
D gene: NA
J gene: TRBJ2-3
CDR3 protein: ASSLTGDTQY

V gene: TRBV5-6
D gene: NA
J gene: TRBJ1-1
CDR3 protein: ASSLATGTEAF

V gene: TRBV27
D gene: NA
J gene: TRBJ1-1
CDR3 protein: ASTSVAGGYTEAF

V gene: TRBV7-2
D gene: TRBD1
J gene: TRBJ2-7
CDR3 protein: ASSLAGTGMRNGEQY

V gene: TRBV7-8
D gene: NA
J gene: TRBJ1-5
CDR3 protein: ASSSSSNQPQH

V gene: TRBV5-1
D gene: NA
J gene: TRBJ2-2
CDR3 protein: ASSFEGTTGELF

V gene: TRBV4-3
D gene: NA
J gene: TRBJ1-3
CDR3 protein: ASSPGSQASGNTIY

V gene: TRBV5-5
D gene: TRBD1
J gene: TRBJ1-5
CDR3 protein: ASSLDRGKQPQH

V gene: TRBV6-6
D gene: NA
J gene: NA
CDR3 protein: ASTPPGSYEQY

V gene: TRBV9
D gene: TRBD1
J gene: TRBJ2-2
CDR3 protein: ASTRQGQNTGELF

V gene: TRBV6-5
D gene: NA
J gene: TRBJ1-2
CDR3 protein: ASSYSLGQGGYT

V gene: TRBV19
D gene: NA
J gene: TRBJ1-4
CDR3 protein: ASSTRTVEKLF

V gene: TRBV7-2
D gene: NA
J gene: TRBJ2-5
CDR3 protein: ASSAGSANPRTQY

V gene: TRBV5-4
D gene: NA
J gene: TRBJ1-2
CDR3 protein: ASSLRFGYT

V gene: TRBV19
D gene: TRBD1
J gene: TRBJ1-4
CDR3 protein: ASSASGQTNEKLF

V gene: TRBV2
D gene: NA
J gene: TRBJ1-2
CDR3 protein: ASRKTGYTNYGYT

V gene: TRBV30
D gene: NA
J gene: TRBJ2-2
CDR3 protein: ACTGNTGELF

V gene: TRBV5-1
D gene: TRBD1
J gene: TRBJ2-7
CDR3 protein: ASSWGTGGREQY

V gene: TRBV7-3
D gene: TRBD2
J gene: TRBJ2-1
CDR3 protein: ASSSLAGGTYEQF

V gene: TRBV18
D gene: NA
J gene: TRBJ2-1
CDR3 protein: ASSPYRDSTQF

V gene: TRBV7-9
D gene: NA
J gene: TRBJ2-7
CDR3 protein: ASSSLARAEQY